This T cell receptor beta chain stems from a study of blood T cell repertoires in COVID-19. Study-wide context: Sites in the United States, Italy and Spain provided acute and convalescent COVID-19 samples. T cells, B-cell-depleted T cells, or PBMCs supplied cDNA or gDNA.

TCRdb's copy holds only in-frame clones and misses some; the assay was immunoSEQ multiplex PCR. The table lists tens of thousands of clones, over 75% of them singletons. Germline V CDR1 and CDR2: KGHSH, LQKENI. The CDR3 loop spans 15 amino acids. With 2 bases clipped from V and 5 bases from J, the junction kept 4 bases outside the gene matches. Sequencing input: peripheral blood. V gene TRBV18 combines with J gene TRBJ2-1; 9 bases align to TRBD2. The TCR was taken from a man aged 70 or older with active or convalescent COVID-19. CDR3 amino acids: CASSPVVAGDNEQFF. For the CDR3, the DNA is TGTGCCAGCTCACCAGTAGTAGCGGGAGACAATGAGCAGTTCTTC.